This TCR beta chain is drawn from a study of blood T cells in healthy people across ages. Turning to the study itself: About one barcoded beta molecule per two T cells was the capture yield of template switching. Overall study findings and caveats: In long-lived donors, naive CD4+ cell counts and diversity exceeded those of aged donors. The unsorted PBMCs prevented any conclusive comparison of naive versus antigen-experienced cells.

Alongside a J-beta primer mix, a sample-barcoded 5' primer served in a second PCR lasting about 7 to 12 cycles. TCRdb passed the 5' RACE reads through MiXCR, listing each CDR3 protein once. The sample lists 380,000 or so distinct CDR3 sequences, roughly half occurring once. On this clonotype itself: Its target is not known.

Ranging in age from about 6 to 95, the donors were healthy Caucasian individuals from Russia. Germline values: CDR1 SGHVS, CDR2 FNYEAQ. CDR3 length: 14 amino acids. Trimming shortened V by 6 bases and J by 6 bases, and 15 bases separated the two germline ends. Specimen: blood. The receptor was isolated from a man in his sixties in good health. This rearrangement joins TRBV7-6 to TRBJ1-5; D is unclear. The CDR3 sequence is CASSSGRGSQPQHF. The CDR3 nucleotides are TGTGCCAGCAGTTCGGGCCGAGGCAGTCAGCCCCAGCATTTT.